This T cell receptor beta chain was profiled in a study of tumor and adjacent non-tumor tissue in lung cancer. Study context: Patients were aged 31 to 76, some 10 men and 4 to 6 women, stage I to III. Some 3.9 million productive TCRbeta reads were obtained per sample on average. Study-wide points: Top 100 clones took a larger repertoire share in normal lung.

The template was RNA from unsorted bulk tissue. On this clonotype itself: No antigen is known for it. Possible read error: a much larger clone is one base away.

The library came from three nested PCR rounds adapted from ARM-PCR protocols. In TCRdb, the multiplex PCR reads were re-called with MiXCR into one record per CDR3 protein. Among around 200,000 distinct CDR3 sequences listed, 70% to 75% were seen once. The sample taken for sequencing was lung tumor tissue. The TCR was taken from a man between 60 and 70 years old with non-small cell lung cancer.

The CDR3 DNA reads as TGTGCCAGCAAATCCGGACAGACGGGCATCTATGGCTACACCTTC. Translated, it gives CASKSGQTGIYGYTF. The chain uses TRBV28 and TRBJ1-2; weak D call: TRBD1 (6 bases). CDR1 is MDHEN, CDR2 SYDVKM, per germline. This CDR3 comprises 15 residues. Trimming took 7 bases from V and 4 from J, leaving 19 bases between them.